A selection of T cell receptor beta chains follows, all from one sample in a study of cytomegalovirus exposure and HLA in healthy donors. Assay: immunoSEQ multiplex PCR; the TCRdb copy retains only in-frame clones and omits some. There are 150,000 to 200,000 clones in the sample; approximately 70% occur only once, and roughly 7.1% lies in the top ten. The sequenced material came from PBMCs. Receptor source: a man aged 40-55 years in good health and CMV-seropositive. The CDR3 runs from the conserved cysteine through the conserved F or W. Fields, in order: V gene, J gene, D gene, clone size, CDR3 DNA, CDR3 protein. The D gene is left open where the match is weak. The size of a clone is reported for some rows only, either as once, few or many, or as a class for expanded clones.

TRBV7-6	TRBJ2-1	TRBD1	.	TGTGCCAGCAGCCCATTGGGGGGACAGGGTAACAATGAGCAGTTCTTC	CASSPLGGQGNNEQFF
TRBV7-2	TRBJ2-3	.	.	TGTGCCAGCAGCTTAGACGGGGGAGATACGCAGTATTTT	CASSLDGGDTQYF
TRBV19	TRBJ2-3	TRBD2	once	TGTGCCAGTAGTATAGACTATAGCGGGGGGAGCCGAGGAGATACGCAGTATTTT	CASSIDYSGGSRGDTQYF
TRBV4-3	TRBJ1-6	.	.	TGCGCCAGCAGCCAAGCGGGGTTTGAGTCACCCCTCCACTTT	CASSQAGFESPLHF
TRBV15	TRBJ1-4	TRBD1	.	TGTGCCACCAGCAGCGAGGGGGCGTCTAATGAAAAACTGTTTTTT	CATSSEGASNEKLFF
TRBV10-3	TRBJ2-2	TRBD2	.	TGTGCCATCAGTGGACTAGCGGGGGGCACGGGGGAGCTGTTTTTT	CAISGLAGGTGELFF
TRBV30	TRBJ2-4	.	.	TGTGCCTGGAGGGAGGCCAAAAACATTCAGTACTTC	CAWREAKNIQYF
TRBV11-2	TRBJ2-5	TRBD2	.	TGTGCCAGCAGCTCCGAACTAGCGGGGGGGCAAGAGACCCAGTACTTC	CASSSELAGGQETQYF
TRBV7-9	TRBJ2-1	.	.	TGTGCCAGCAGCCCTTCCTCAGGGCAGCGTTTATACAATGAGCAGTTCTTC	CASSPSSGQRLYNEQFF
TRBV5-1	TRBJ1-6	.	few	TGCGCCAGCAGCGAGAGACAGCGCACTAATTCACCCCTCCACTTT	CASSERQRTNSPLHF
TRBV27	TRBJ1-4	.	once	TGTGCCAGCAGTTCGGGAGGAAGGGAAAAACTGTTTTTT	CASSSGGREKLFF
TRBV2	TRBJ1-2	.	.	TGTGCCAGCGTGGAGGGATCAGTAGACTATGGCTACACCTTC	CASVEGSVDYGYTF
TRBV7-2	TRBJ1-2	TRBD1	.	TGTGCCAGCAGCATAGGACAGGGGGTCTATGGCTACACCTTC	CASSIGQGVYGYTF
TRBV7-2	TRBJ1-1	.	.	TGTGCCAGCAGCGGAGCGGGGGCCACTGAAGCTTTCTTT	CASSGAGATEAFF
TRBV11-1	TRBJ2-2	.	once	TGTGCCAGCAGCCCCCGTCAACAGGGTATCACCGGGGAGCTGTTTTTT	CASSPRQQGITGELFF
TRBV27	TRBJ1-2	TRBD1	.	TGTGCCAGCAGTTTACTTCCCGGACAGGGGTTGGGCTACACCTTC	CASSLLPGQGLGYTF
TRBV7-6	TRBJ2-3	TRBD2	.	TGTGCCAGCAGCCCATCCCGGGGGGGCAGTAGCACAGATACGCAGTATTTT	CASSPSRGGSSTDTQYF
TRBV4-3	TRBJ1-2	.	few	TGCGCCAGCAGCCAGGGAAAACAGGGAAACTATGGCTACACCTTC	CASSQGKQGNYGYTF
TRBV7-9	TRBJ2-7	.	.	TGTGCCAGCAGCTTAGCGTCGGGGGTCGGACCCTACGAGCAGTACTTC	CASSLASGVGPYEQYF
TRBV5-6	TRBJ1-6	.	.	TGTGCCAGCAGCTTAGCTAATTCACCCCTCCACTTT	CASSLANSPLHF
TRBV13	TRBJ2-6	.	.	TGTGCCAGCAGCTTACAGGGAAGCTCTGGGGCCAACGTCCTGACTTTC	CASSLQGSSGANVLTF
TRBV7-2	TRBJ2-5	TRBD2	.	TGTGCCAGCAGCCCCCCAAACGGGGGGGCGAGGGAGACCCAGTACTTC	CASSPPNGGARETQYF
TRBV5-1	TRBJ1-5	.	.	TGCGCCAGCAGCTTTAGCCCCGTGGATCAGCCCCAGCATTTT	CASSFSPVDQPQHF
TRBV2	TRBJ2-3	TRBD1	.	TGTGCCAGCAGTTGGGACAGCAGCACAGATACGCAGTATTTT	CASSWDSSTDTQYF
TRBV7-8	TRBJ2-1	.	.	TGTGCCAGCAGCTTCAACAATGAGCAGTTCTTC	CASSFNNEQFF
TRBV7-8	TRBJ1-2	.	.	TGTGCCAGCAGCTTAGACAGGGTTACCTATGGCTACACCTTC	CASSLDRVTYGYTF
TRBV4-1	TRBJ1-3	.	.	TGCGCCAGCAGCCAAGACCAGGTTGGAAACACCATATATTTT	CASSQDQVGNTIYF
TRBV7-2	TRBJ1-2	TRBD1	few	TGTGCCAGCAGCCCGGGACAGCTATCGTATGGCTACACCTTC	CASSPGQLSYGYTF